A selection of T cell receptor beta chains follows, all from one sample in a study of OX40 agonist ivuxolimab in advanced cancers. TCRdb's table, derived via immunoSEQ multiplex PCR, lists solely in-frame clones and lacks some. The data hold about 64,000 clones, with approximately 80% observed a single time. The sequencing used CD4+ or CD8+ T cells sorted from blood, collected in a trial of the OX40 agonist ivuxolimab. All receptors derive from an adult with an advanced solid tumor such as melanoma, head and neck, liver or kidney cancer. Each CDR3 is given with its conserved first and last residue. D genes are given only for firm matches. Size values are once, few and many counts, or a class for expanded clones, and some rows have none.

clone size	V gene	D gene	J gene	CDR3 protein
NA	TRBV5-1	TRBD1	TRBJ2-3	CASSATGATDTQYF
NA	TRBV28	NA	NA	CAVRAQGFYYEQYF
once	TRBV4-1	NA	TRBJ1-1	CASSQRPSENTEAFF
NA	TRBV6-6	NA	TRBJ1-5	CASGQYNQPQHF
NA	TRBV7-2	NA	TRBJ1-2	CASSLNILNYGYTF
NA	TRBV5-1	TRBD1	TRBJ2-7	CASSQQGAEQYF
NA	TRBV19	NA	TRBJ1-5	CASSTDRQHQPQHF
NA	TRBV28	TRBD2	TRBJ2-7	CASTPADFSGREQYF
once	TRBV6-1	NA	TRBJ1-1	CASSERTRRATEAFF
NA	TRBV7-2	NA	TRBJ1-4	CASTSGFNEKLFF
once	TRBV15	TRBD1	TRBJ2-4	CATSSRTTGPIAKNIQYF
NA	TRBV30	NA	TRBJ2-7	CAWTPRRGRWDEQYF
NA	TRBV6-1	NA	TRBJ1-6	CASSRESNSPLHF
NA	TRBV5-1	NA	TRBJ2-3	CASSSSGASTDTQYF
NA	TRBV30	NA	TRBJ2-2	CASDPNTGELFF
NA	TRBV5-1	NA	TRBJ2-3	CASRVSADTQYF
NA	TRBV5-1	TRBD1	TRBJ2-3	CASSLVGQSTDTQYF
once	TRBV5-4	NA	TRBJ2-2	CASSSLARGPYTGELFF
NA	TRBV2	NA	TRBJ1-2	CASSEGGYGGYTF
few	TRBV6-5	NA	TRBJ1-1	CASSSRMNTEAFF
NA	TRBV28	NA	TRBJ1-1	CASRRELNTEAFF
NA	TRBV19	NA	TRBJ1-1	CASSGGRNTEAFF
NA	TRBV4-1	TRBD2	TRBJ2-5	CASSPPLAGDHSEQYF
NA	TRBV5-4	NA	TRBJ1-1	CASSFGGGTAEAFF
NA	TRBV4-2	TRBD2	TRBJ2-2	CASSHTSGGNTGELFF
NA	TRBV7-6	TRBD2	TRBJ2-3	CASSLRTSGDTQYF
NA	TRBV29-1	TRBD1	TRBJ2-7	CSVVTGGGSYEQYF
few	TRBV7-2	NA	TRBJ2-1	CASSLGTASYNEQFF
NA	TRBV5-1	NA	TRBJ2-5	CASSQGQGEWETQYF
NA	TRBV19	NA	TRBJ2-6	CASSIVEGTGANVLTF
NA	TRBV7-9	TRBD1	TRBJ2-5	CASNTQGALETQYF
NA	TRBV5-1	NA	TRBJ2-1	CASSAPPYNEQFF
NA	TRBV28	NA	TRBJ2-3	CASSPAYGTDTQYF
NA	TRBV18	TRBD1	TRBJ2-7	CASSPPTSQGAREQYF
NA	TRBV21-1	NA	TRBJ1-2	CARYKIVTNYGYTF
NA	TRBV10-3	TRBD1	TRBJ2-7	CAITSGTGNREQYF
NA	TRBV19	NA	TRBJ1-2	CASSFEGIGGYTF
NA	TRBV19	TRBD1	TRBJ2-7	CASAGGERYEQYF
once	TRBV18	NA	TRBJ2-7	CASSPDQSHEQYF
NA	TRBV6-6	NA	TRBJ2-7	CASSSSLYEQYF
NA	TRBV7-9	NA	TRBJ1-3	CASSARDGRNTIYF
NA	TRBV2	NA	TRBJ1-2	CASSDHRASNYGYTF
NA	TRBV27	TRBD1	TRBJ1-1	CASGTTRPGQGTEAFF
NA	TRBV5-1	NA	TRBJ1-2	CASSLEGTGSTNYGYTF
NA	TRBV9	NA	TRBJ1-1	CASSVAGDLTEAFF
NA	TRBV4-1	NA	TRBJ1-5	CASSQQGLHQPQHF
NA	TRBV19	NA	TRBJ1-2	CASSIGWAASYGYTF
few	TRBV9	TRBD1	TRBJ1-3	CASSGGGGRNTIYF
NA	TRBV28	NA	TRBJ2-7	CASSFYLLTPYEQYF
NA	TRBV21-1	NA	TRBJ2-4	CASSRSEGAKNIQYF
NA	TRBV7-9	NA	TRBJ2-7	CASSSIPGSYEQYF
NA	TRBV28	TRBD1	TRBJ1-2	CASSSAPRQGADGYTF
few	TRBV5-4	NA	TRBJ2-1	CASSTGTTFGEQFF
NA	TRBV6-5	TRBD1	TRBJ1-2	CASSYSGGADGYTF
NA	TRBV28	TRBD2	TRBJ2-1	CASSLAAGGDNEQFF
NA	TRBV10-3	NA	TRBJ1-1	CAISESLRGEAFF